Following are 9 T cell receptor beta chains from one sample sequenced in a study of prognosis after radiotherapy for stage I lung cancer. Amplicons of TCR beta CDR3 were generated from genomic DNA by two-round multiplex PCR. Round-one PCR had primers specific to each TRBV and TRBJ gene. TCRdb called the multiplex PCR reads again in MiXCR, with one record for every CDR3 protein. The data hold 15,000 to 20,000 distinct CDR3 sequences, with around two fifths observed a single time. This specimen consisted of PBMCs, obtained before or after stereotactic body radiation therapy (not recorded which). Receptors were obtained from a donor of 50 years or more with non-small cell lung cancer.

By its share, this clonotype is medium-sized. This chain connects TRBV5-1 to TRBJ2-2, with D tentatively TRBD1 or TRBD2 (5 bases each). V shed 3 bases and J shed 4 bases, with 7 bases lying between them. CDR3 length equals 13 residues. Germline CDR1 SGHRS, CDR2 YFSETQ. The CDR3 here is CASSWGTTGELFF. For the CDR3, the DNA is TGCGCCAGCAGCTGGGGGACCACCGGGGAGCTGTTTTTT.

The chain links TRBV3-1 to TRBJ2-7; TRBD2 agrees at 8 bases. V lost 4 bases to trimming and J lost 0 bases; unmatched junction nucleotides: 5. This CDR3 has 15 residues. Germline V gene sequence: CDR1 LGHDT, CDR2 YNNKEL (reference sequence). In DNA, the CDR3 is TGTGCCAGCAGCCCCCGGGGGGGACCCTCCTACGAGCAGTACTTC. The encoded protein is CASSPRGGPSYEQYF.

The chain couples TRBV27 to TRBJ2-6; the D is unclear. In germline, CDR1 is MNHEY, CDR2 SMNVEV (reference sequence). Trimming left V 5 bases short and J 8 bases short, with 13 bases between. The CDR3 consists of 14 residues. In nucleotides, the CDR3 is TGTGCCAGCAGTGGAAGGGTTGTGCCCAACGTCCTGACTTTC. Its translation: CASSGRVVPNVLTF.

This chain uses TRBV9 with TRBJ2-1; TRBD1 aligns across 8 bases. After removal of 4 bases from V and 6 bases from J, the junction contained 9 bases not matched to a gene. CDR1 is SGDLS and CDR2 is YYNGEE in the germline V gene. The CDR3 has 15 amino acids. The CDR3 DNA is TGTGCCAGCAGCCTAGGACAGGGCCCAGTCAATGAGCAGTTCTTC. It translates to CASSLGQGPVNEQFF.

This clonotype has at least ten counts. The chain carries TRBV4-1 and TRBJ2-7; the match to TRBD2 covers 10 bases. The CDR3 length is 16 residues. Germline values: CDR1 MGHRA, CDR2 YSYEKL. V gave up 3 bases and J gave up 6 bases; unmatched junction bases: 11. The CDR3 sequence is CASSHPWLAGDGEQYF. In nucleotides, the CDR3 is TGCGCCAGCAGCCATCCCTGGCTAGCGGGAGATGGCGAGCAGTACTTC.

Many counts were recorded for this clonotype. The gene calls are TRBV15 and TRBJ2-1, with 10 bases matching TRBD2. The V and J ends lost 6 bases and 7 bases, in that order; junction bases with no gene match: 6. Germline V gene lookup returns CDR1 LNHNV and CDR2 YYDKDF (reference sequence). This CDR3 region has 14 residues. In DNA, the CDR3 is TGTGCCACCAGAAATAGCGGGGGGTCGAATGAGCAGTTCTTC. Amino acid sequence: CATRNSGGSNEQFF.

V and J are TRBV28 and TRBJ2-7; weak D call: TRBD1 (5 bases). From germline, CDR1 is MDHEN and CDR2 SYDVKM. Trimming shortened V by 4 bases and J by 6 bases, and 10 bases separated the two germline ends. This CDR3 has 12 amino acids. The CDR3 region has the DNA TGTGCCAGCAGTTCCGGACATGTCGAGCAGTACTTC. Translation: CASSSGHVEQYF. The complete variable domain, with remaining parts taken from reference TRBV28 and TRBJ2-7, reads DVKVTQSSRYLVKRTGEKVFLECVQDMDHENMFWYRQDPGLGLRLIYFSYDVKMKEKGDIPEGYSVSREKKERFSLILESASTNQTSMYLCASSSGHVEQYFGPGTRLTVT.

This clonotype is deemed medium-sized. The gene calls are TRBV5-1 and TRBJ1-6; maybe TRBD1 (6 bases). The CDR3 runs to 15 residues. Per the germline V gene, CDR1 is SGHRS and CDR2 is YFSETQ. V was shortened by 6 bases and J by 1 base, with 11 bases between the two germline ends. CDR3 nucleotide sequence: TGCGCCAGCACCAGAGGGGGATCCTATAATTCACCCCTCCACTTT. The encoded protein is CASTRGGSYNSPLHF.

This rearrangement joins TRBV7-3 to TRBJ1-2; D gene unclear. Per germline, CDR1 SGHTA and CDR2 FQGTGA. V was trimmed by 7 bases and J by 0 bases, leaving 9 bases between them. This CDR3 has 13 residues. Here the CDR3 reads CASIFGTNYGYTF. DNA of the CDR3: TGTGCCAGCATCTTCGGGACTAACTATGGCTACACCTTC.